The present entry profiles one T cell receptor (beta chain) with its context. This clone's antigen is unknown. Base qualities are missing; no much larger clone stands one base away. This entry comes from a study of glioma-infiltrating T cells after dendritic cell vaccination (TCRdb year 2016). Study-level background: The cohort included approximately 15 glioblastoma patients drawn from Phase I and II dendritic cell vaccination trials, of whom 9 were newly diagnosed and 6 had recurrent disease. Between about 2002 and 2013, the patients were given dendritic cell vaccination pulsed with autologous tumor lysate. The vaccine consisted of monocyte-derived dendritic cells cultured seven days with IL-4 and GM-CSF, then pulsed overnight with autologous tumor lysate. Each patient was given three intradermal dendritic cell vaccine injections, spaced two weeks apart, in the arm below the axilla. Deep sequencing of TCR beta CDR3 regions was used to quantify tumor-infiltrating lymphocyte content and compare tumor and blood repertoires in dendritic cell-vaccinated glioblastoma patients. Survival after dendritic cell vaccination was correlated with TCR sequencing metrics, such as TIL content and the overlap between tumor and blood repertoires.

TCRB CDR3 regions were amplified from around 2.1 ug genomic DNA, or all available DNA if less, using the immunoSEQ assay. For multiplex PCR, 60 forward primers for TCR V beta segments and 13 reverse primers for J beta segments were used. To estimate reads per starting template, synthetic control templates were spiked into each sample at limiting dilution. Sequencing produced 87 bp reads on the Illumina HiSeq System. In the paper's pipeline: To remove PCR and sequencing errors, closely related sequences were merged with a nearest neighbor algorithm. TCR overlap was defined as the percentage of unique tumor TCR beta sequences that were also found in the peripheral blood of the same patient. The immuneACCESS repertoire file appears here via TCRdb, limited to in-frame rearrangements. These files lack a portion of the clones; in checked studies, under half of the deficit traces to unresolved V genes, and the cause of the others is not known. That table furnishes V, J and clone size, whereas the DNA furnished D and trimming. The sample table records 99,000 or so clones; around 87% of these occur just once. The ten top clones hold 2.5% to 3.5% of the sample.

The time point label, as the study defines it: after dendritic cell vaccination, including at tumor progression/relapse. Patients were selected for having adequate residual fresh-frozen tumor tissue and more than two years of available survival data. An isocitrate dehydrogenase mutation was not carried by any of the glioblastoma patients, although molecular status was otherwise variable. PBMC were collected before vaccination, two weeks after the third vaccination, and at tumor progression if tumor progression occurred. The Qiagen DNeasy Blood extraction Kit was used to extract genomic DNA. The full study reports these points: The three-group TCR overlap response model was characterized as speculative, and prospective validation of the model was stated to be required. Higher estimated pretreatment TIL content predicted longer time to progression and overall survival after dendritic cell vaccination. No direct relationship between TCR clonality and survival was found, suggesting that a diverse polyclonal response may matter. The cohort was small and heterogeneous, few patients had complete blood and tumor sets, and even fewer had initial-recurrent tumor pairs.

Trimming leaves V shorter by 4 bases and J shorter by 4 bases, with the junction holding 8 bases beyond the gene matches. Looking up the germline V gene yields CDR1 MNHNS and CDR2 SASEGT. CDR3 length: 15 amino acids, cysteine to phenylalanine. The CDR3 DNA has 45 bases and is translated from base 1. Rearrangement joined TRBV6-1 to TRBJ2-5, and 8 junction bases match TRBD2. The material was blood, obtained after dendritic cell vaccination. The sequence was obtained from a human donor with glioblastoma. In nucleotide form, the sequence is TGTGCCAGCAGTGTTTTGGCGGGAGGTCGAGAGACCCAGTACTTC. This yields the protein CASSVLAGGRETQYF.